The T cell receptor beta chain under discussion was sequenced for a study of cytomegalovirus exposure and HLA in healthy donors. The wider study: As released early, the data held 65 million to 90 million unique TCRs from HLA-typed donors.

V shed 4 bases and J 1 base; nucleotides not matched to a gene: 9. There are 17 residues in the CDR3. Germline V CDR1 and CDR2: SGHNT, YYREEE (reference sequence). Study-wide results and limits: An ancestry cluster, one associated with Asian ancestry, reportedly showed fewer N-insertions than the approximately 670-donor mean in a later analysis.

Details on this clone: Its antigen remains unknown.

PCR amplification relied on 60 Vbeta primers (plus 13 Jbeta primers). TCRdb keeps only in-frame clones here, not all; method: immunoSEQ multiplex PCR. The sample carries 160,000 or so clones, roughly 80% recorded once. The rearrangement joins TRBV5-4 to TRBJ1-1; 11 bases agree with TRBD1. Sequences were obtained from PBMCs. The receptor was derived from a male donor in good health and CMV-seropositive. The CDR3 protein is CASSGGQGVMRNTEAFF. The CDR3 DNA is TGTGCCAGCAGCGGGGGACAGGGGGTAATGCGGAACACTGAAGCTTTCTTT.